Below are 20 T cell receptor beta chains sequenced from a single sample in a study of PD-1 blockade in classical Hodgkin lymphoma. Relapse after autologous stem cell transplantation occurred in every patient, and brentuximab vedotin exposure varied. Produced via immunoSEQ multiplex PCR; TCRdb's table is partial and in-frame only. Counted here are some 150,000 clones, less than 80% occurring once; the ten biggest clones make up over 7.5%. Sequencing was performed on peripheral blood mononuclear cells (PBMCs), taken before the second cycle of nivolumab. The source is a human donor with classical Hodgkin lymphoma.

V is TRBV6-4 and J is TRBJ2-1, with TRBD2 matching over 13 bases. Per the germline V gene, CDR1 is MRHNA and CDR2 is SNTAGT. The V segment lost 6 bases and the J segment 9 bases; nucleotides outside the gene matches: 11. The CDR3 is 16 amino acids. In nucleotides, the CDR3 is TGTGCCAGCAGCTGGAACGGACTAGCGGGAGTGGGTGAGCAGTTCTTC. As protein: CASSWNGLAGVGEQFF.

The chain's CDR3 is CAISEWTGNTGELFF. Here the CDR3 DNA reads TGTGCCATCAGTGAGTGGACAGGGAACACCGGGGAGCTGTTTTTT. J is TRBJ2-2 and V is TRBV10-3; 7 bases line up with TRBD1. J was trimmed by 1 base and V by 1 base; bases with no gene match: 0. There are 15 residues in the CDR3. Germline V gene data show CDR1 as ENHRY and CDR2 as SYGVKD.

This sequence joins TRBV25-1 and TRBJ2-5, with D perhaps matching TRBD1 (5 bases). The DNA matches TRBJ2-7 better at its end, which makes the J call doubtful. This CDR3 spans 12 amino acids. Germline V gene lookup returns CDR1 MGHDK and CDR2 SYGVNS. The CDR3, as DNA: TGTGCCAGCAGTGAGCAGGGCTACGAGCAGTACTTC. Amino acids: CASSEQGYEQYF.

The V and J genes are TRBV5-4 and TRBJ2-7; D call uncertain. Trimming pared 4 bases from V and 3 bases from J, leaving 11 bases between. Germline CDR1 reads SGHNT; CDR2 reads YYREEE (reference sequence). This CDR3 has 13 residues. The CDR3 DNA is TGTGCCAGCAGCCAAGACGGGTACTACGAGCAGTACTTC. Translated, it gives CASSQDGYYEQYF.

The rearrangement links TRBV5-4 to TRBJ1-4; TRBD1 agrees at 8 bases. Trimming at V came to 3 bases and at J to 6 bases, leaving 4 bases not matched to a gene. This CDR3 comprises 14 residues. The germline V gene has CDR1 SGHNT and CDR2 YYREEE (reference sequence). CDR3 in amino acids: CASSWTGSDEKLFF. CDR3 sequence (DNA): TGTGCCAGCAGCTGGACAGGGTCCGATGAAAAACTGTTTTTT.

This clone came up once. The rearrangement uses TRBV6-1 and TRBJ2-7; 7 nucleotides match TRBD2. Germline CDR1 reads MNHNS; CDR2 reads SASEGT. This CDR3 is built from 15 residues. With 7 bases clipped from V and 0 bases from J, the junction kept 9 bases outside the gene matches. The CDR3 region is CASTFRDYGSYEQYF. The CDR3 nucleotides read TGTGCCAGCACTTTCCGGGACTACGGCTCCTACGAGCAGTACTTC.

This sequence joins TRBV25-1 and TRBJ2-5; D gene unclear. Per germline, CDR1 MGHDK and CDR2 SYGVNS. The CDR3 length is 12 residues. Deletions cut 7 bases from V and 5 bases from J, with 11 bases between. The CDR3 protein is CASTRPGETQYF. In DNA form, the CDR3 reads TGTGCCAGCACCCGCCCGGGTGAGACCCAGTACTTC.

The chain links TRBV10-3 to TRBJ2-5; tentatively, D is TRBD1 (6 bases). Trimming cost V 7 bases and J 2 bases, with 8 bases left between them. The length of the CDR3 is 12 residues. Per germline, CDR1 ENHRY and CDR2 SYGVKD. CDR3 coding DNA: TGTGCCATCAAAGGACAGCAAGAGACCCAGTACTTC. It codes for CAIKGQQETQYF.

The CDR3 DNA sequence: TGTGCCTGGAGTGTGCGCGGGGGAGGGTTTGATGAAAAACTGTTTTTT. Its protein product is CAWSVRGGGFDEKLFF. The chain carries TRBV30 and TRBJ1-4; maybe TRBD1 (5 bases). Trimming took off 0 bases at V and 6 bases at J, with 17 bases between the two ends. Germline CDR1 is GTSNPN and CDR2 is SVGIG (reference sequence). CDR3 length: 16 amino acids. The whole variable domain, filled in from reference TRBV30 and TRBJ1-4, reads SQTIHQWPATLVQPVGSPLSLECTVEGTSNPNLYWYRQAAGRGLQLLFYSVGIGQISSEVPQNLSASRPQDRQFILSSKKLLLSDSGFYLCAWSVRGGGFDEKLFFGSGTQLSVL.

This rearrangement joins TRBV15 to TRBJ2-3, with a tentative D call TRBD1 (6 bases). V shed 6 bases and J shed 4 bases, with 17 bases lying between them. CDR1 is LNHNV, CDR2 YYDKDF, per germline (reference sequence). The CDR3 totals 15 residues. The CDR3: CATSKRQVYADTQYF. The CDR3, as DNA: TGTGCCACCAGTAAGCGACAGGTGTATGCAGATACGCAGTATTTT.

This sequence joins TRBV4-2 and TRBJ2-7; D is perhaps TRBD1 (6 bases). V lost 1 base to trimming and J lost 4 bases, with 11 bases between them. The germline CDR1 and CDR2 sequences are LGHNA and YNFKEQ. The CDR3 consists of 14 residues. CDR3 sequence reads: CASSQGQDGYEQYF. The CDR3 DNA reads TGTGCCAGCAGCCAAGGACAGGACGGGTACGAGCAGTACTTC.

This rearrangement joins TRBV18 to TRBJ1-2, with D unclear. The CDR3 has 11 residues. The V gene lost 2 bases and the J gene lost 6 bases, with 4 bases spanning the gap. Per the germline V gene, CDR1 is KGHSH and CDR2 is LQKENI. CDR3 DNA sequence: TGTGCCAGCTCACCAAACGATGGCTACACCTTC. Its translation: CASSPNDGYTF. Full variable domain (remainder filled in from reference TRBV18 and TRBJ1-2): NAGVMQNPRHLVRRRGQEARLRCSPMKGHSHVYWYRQLPEEGLKFMVYLQKENIIDESGMPKERFSAEFPKEGPSILRIQQVVRGDSAAYFCASSPNDGYTFGSGTRLTVV.

In DNA form, the CDR3 reads TGTGCCAGCAGTTTTGACACAGGGGGCAACGAGCAGTACTTC. This encodes CASSFDTGGNEQYF. This chain joins TRBV27 and TRBJ2-7; 9 bases match TRBD1. V shed 3 bases and J 5 bases; nucleotides not matched to a gene: 5. CDR3 size: 14 residues. Germline-derived CDR1 and CDR2 are MNHEY and SMNVEV (reference sequence).

The chain has TRBV11-2 and TRBJ2-7, with 10 bases matching TRBD2. Germline trimming cut 3 bases from V and 0 bases from J; bases unmatched to any gene: 5. The CDR3 runs to 16 residues. The germline CDR1 and CDR2 sequences are SGHAT and FQNNGV. CDR3 residues: CASSFLAGDPSYEQYF. The CDR3, as DNA: TGTGCCAGCAGCTTTCTAGCGGGGGATCCCTCCTACGAGCAGTACTTC.

This sequence joins TRBV7-2 and TRBJ2-1; 8 positions agree with TRBD1. CDR1 is SGHTA and CDR2 is FQGNSA in the germline V gene. V trimming: 5 bases; J trimming: 0 bases; junction bases outside the gene matches: 6. This CDR3 spans 16 amino acids. CDR3 sequence (DNA): TGTGCCAGCAGCACGCACAGGGGGAGCTCCTACAATGAGCAGTTCTTC. Its protein is CASSTHRGSSYNEQFF.

This clone was seen more than once but under ten times. The chain combines TRBV5-1 with TRBJ1-6; a possible D gene is TRBD1 (5 bases). V was cut by 4 bases and J by 9 bases, with 14 bases left in between. Germline CDR1 reads SGHRS; CDR2 reads YFSETQ. The CDR3 length is 14 residues. The CDR3, as DNA: TGCGCCAGCAGCCCACTAGACAGAGCTTCACCCCTCCACTTT. Translation: CASSPLDRASPLHF.

The chain links TRBV10-3 to TRBJ2-3; possible D gene TRBD2, 5 bases. CDR3 size: 13 residues. V shed 4 bases and J shed 1 base, with 6 bases lying between them. The germline V gene has CDR1 ENHRY and CDR2 SYGVKD. The CDR3 region has the DNA TGTGCCATCAGTGTGAGGGGCACAGATACGCAGTATTTT. Translated, it gives CAISVRGTDTQYF.

The table lists this clone with a count of one. Written as DNA, the CDR3 is TGTGCCAGTTCACTAGCGCCGATCTCCTACGAGCAGTACTTC. This sequence encodes CASSLAPISYEQYF. This chain connects TRBV27 to TRBJ2-7, with 7 bases matching TRBD2. The CDR3 is made up of 14 amino acids. V was clipped by 9 bases and J by 0 bases; unmatched bases: 8. Per the germline V gene, CDR1 is MNHEY and CDR2 is SMNVEV (reference sequence).

This rearrangement joins TRBV19 to TRBJ2-3; D remains ambiguous. The CDR3 sequence is 12 residues long. Germline CDR1 reads LNHDA; CDR2 reads SQIVND (reference sequence). V lost 3 bases and J 6 bases, leaving 7 bases between the germline ends. The CDR3 DNA is TGTGCCAGTAGTATTTACACGGATACGCAGTATTTT. Translating it yields CASSIYTDTQYF.

The J gene is TRBJ2-1, the V gene TRBV5-6, with D possibly TRBD1 on 8 matching bases. This CDR3 is built from 14 residues. V lost 2 bases and J lost 7, with 13 bases in between. CDR1 is SGHDT and CDR2 is YYEEEE in the germline V gene. The DNA of the CDR3 is TGTGCCAGCAGCTTTTTACAGGGGGGGAATGAGCAGTTCTTC. Its translation: CASSFLQGGNEQFF.